The source of this T cell receptor beta chain is a study of technical replicates of blood from a few donors. This table comes from immunoSEQ multiplex PCR, and its TCRdb copy is limited to in-frame clones, with some not included. The sample has approximately 76,000 clones, approximately 86% seen once. CDR3 size: 14 residues. The V gene end was trimmed by 0 bases and the J gene end by 8 bases; junction bases not matched to a gene: 6. Germline-derived CDR1 and CDR2 are SNHLY and FYNNEI. The clonotype was recovered from a human donor in good health. Some clones in this sample may be carry-over from other donors' samples. Input material: PBMCs. The chain uses TRBV2 and TRBJ1-2; 7 bases fit TRBD1. CDR3 sequence reads: CASSEARDRQGYTF. As DNA, the CDR3 is TGTGCCAGCAGTGAAGCACGGGACAGACAGGGCTACACCTTC. The full variable domain, its missing parts supplied by reference TRBV2 and TRBJ1-2, is EPEVTQTPSHQVTQMGQEVILRCVPISNHLYFYWYRQILGQKVEFLVSFYNNEISEKSEIFDDQFSVERPDGSNFTLKIRSTKLEDSAMYFCASSEARDRQGYTFGSGTRLTVV.